Listed below are T cell receptor beta chains from one sample, sequenced in a study of beta chain features in type 1 diabetes. The method was immunoSEQ multiplex PCR; TCRdb's version includes in-frame clones alone and lacks a portion of them. The repertoire includes 500,000 to 650,000 clones, around 12% of them detected once, and roughly 0.11% sits in the top ten. Input material: naive CD4+ T cells from blood. These receptors all stem from a man aged 30-40 years with type 1 diabetes. Both conserved end residues are part of each CDR3.

J: TRBJ2-1; V: TRBV19; CDR3: CASSGADTQAYNEQFF
J: TRBJ1-2; V: TRBV29-1; CDR3: CSVGDRQGNYGYTF
J: TRBJ1-2; V: TRBV10-3; CDR3: CAISGNGGLGYTF
J: TRBJ2-1; V: TRBV29-1; CDR3: CSGGDSFFSSYNEQFF
J: TRBJ2-5; V: TRBV6-5; CDR3: CASSITSHQETQYF
J: TRBJ1-5; V: TRBV15; CDR3: CATSGGGTGAQPQHF
J: TRBJ2-1; V: TRBV7-2; CDR3: CASSRPGAHNEQFF
J: TRBJ2-5; V: TRBV2; CDR3: CASNRGQETQYF
J: TRBJ1-5; V: TRBV14; CDR3: CASSQSDANQPQHF
J: TRBJ1-1; V: TRBV6-5; CDR3: CASSIDRVYTEAFF
J: TRBJ1-2; V: TRBV6-1; CDR3: CASSNGQGPLYGYTF
J: TRBJ2-1; V: TRBV11-3; CDR3: CASSLSREGNEQFF
J: TRBJ1-2; V: TRBV9; CDR3: CASSVNGDNYGYTF
J: TRBJ2-1; V: TRBV7-2; CDR3: CASSPAGDVRYNEQFF
J: TRBJ2-1; V: TRBV28; CDR3: CASTPGSGGYNEQFF
J: TRBJ2-2; V: TRBV29-1; CDR3: CSAGDRGNTGELFF
J: TRBJ2-3; V: TRBV18; CDR3: CASSPDTALSTDTQYF
J: TRBJ2-7; V: TRBV9; CDR3: CASSAGLADTYEQYF
J: TRBJ2-5; V: TRBV7-9; CDR3: CASSTQGLGETQYF
J: TRBJ1-2; V: TRBV2; CDR3: CASSAGTGNYGYTF
J: TRBJ2-7; V: TRBV7-2; CDR3: CASSTGTGGYEQYF
J: TRBJ1-2; V: TRBV28; CDR3: CASSLGRGYGYTF
J: TRBJ2-5; V: TRBV5-6; CDR3: CASSPWTSGQETQYF
J: TRBJ2-7; V: TRBV5-1; CDR3: CASSSGTGTYEQYF
J: TRBJ2-5; V: TRBV7-2; CDR3: CASSPTGVTRGETQYF
J: TRBJ1-4; V: TRBV25-1; CDR3: CASSWREGNEKLFF
J: TRBJ1-5; V: TRBV19; CDR3: CASNPGREYGPQHF
J: TRBJ2-3; V: TRBV4-2; CDR3: CASSRGGGGTDTQYF
J: TRBJ2-5; V: TRBV11-1; CDR3: CASSFSTGKETQYF
J: TRBJ1-3; V: TRBV7-9; CDR3: CASSSDRDSGNTIYF
J: TRBJ2-7; V: TRBV4-3; CDR3: CASSQDRLGRQREQYF
J: TRBJ2-5; V: TRBV11-1; CDR3: CASSPRSETQYF
J: TRBJ2-1; V: TRBV7-2; CDR3: CASSLYAAGGQSYNEQFF
J: TRBJ1-1; V: TRBV18; CDR3: CASSPPSGTEAFF